The 10 T cell receptor beta chains below all came from one sample that was sequenced in a study of blood T cell repertoires in COVID-19. The protocol was immunoSEQ multiplex PCR, while the TCRdb copy is restricted to in-frame clones and leaves out a portion. The sample carries roughly 250,000 clones, more than 70% recorded once. Sequencing used peripheral blood. The receptors stem from a woman between 40 and 50 years old who had recovered from COVID-19.

The chain has TRBV2 and TRBJ1-2, with D uncertain. Trimming removed 6 bases from V and 2 bases from J, with 7 bases in between. The CDR3 has 12 amino acids. From germline, CDR1 is SNHLY and CDR2 FYNNEI. CDR3 amino acids: CASSTENYGYTF. For the CDR3, the DNA is TGTGCCAGCAGCACAGAAAACTATGGCTACACCTTC.

This rearrangement joins TRBV5-6 to TRBJ1-2, with D possibly matching TRBD1 (5 bases). CDR1 is SGHDT and CDR2 is YYEEEE in the germline V gene. The CDR3 runs 15 residues. V was clipped by 0 bases and J by 4 bases, with 13 bases between them. The CDR3 nucleotides read TGTGCCAGCAGCTTGGGTGGGGGGTCGAGCTATGGCTACACCTTC. The encoded protein is CASSLGGGSSYGYTF.

The rearrangement uses TRBV15 and TRBJ2-1; perhaps TRBD1 as D (5 bases). Between the trimmed V and J ends, which lost 0 bases and 0 bases, there was a span of 12 bases. The CDR3 is made up of 17 amino acids. The germline V gene encodes CDR1 LNHNV and CDR2 YYDKDF (reference sequence). The CDR3: CATSREGRRSSYNEQFF. The CDR3, as DNA: TGTGCCACCAGCAGAGAGGGGCGGCGGAGCTCCTACAATGAGCAGTTCTTC.

This chain uses TRBV2 with TRBJ1-1, with no clear D. The CDR3 contains 13 residues. Trimming took 4 bases from V and 1 from J, leaving 7 bases between them. From germline, CDR1 is SNHLY and CDR2 FYNNEI. The CDR3 DNA sequence: TGTGCCAGCAGTGGCACAAGGAACACTGAAGCTTTCTTT. It yields the protein CASSGTRNTEAFF.

The chain has TRBV3-1 (or the pseudogene TRBV3-2) and TRBJ1-2, with unresolved D. The CDR3 is made up of 13 amino acids. The germline CDR1 and CDR2 sequences are LGHDT and YNNKEL (reference sequence). V shed 0 bases and J shed 3 bases, with 5 bases lying between them. The CDR3 DNA sequence: TGTGCCAGCAGCCAAGATAAGCACTATGGCTACACCTTC. Its translation: CASSQDKHYGYTF.

The V call is TRBV23-1, the J call TRBJ2-4, with 8 nucleotides matching TRBD1. TRBV23-1 is placed among ORFs of uncertain function. V lost 3 bases to trimming and J lost 1 base; unmatched junction nucleotides: 11. The CDR3 extends over 18 amino acids. CDR3 coding DNA: TGCGCCAGCAGTCAGACCCAAAAGCAGGGGGCCGCCAAAAACATTCAGTACTTC. Amino acid sequence: CASSQTQKQGAAKNIQYF.

This clone is a singleton in its sample. This chain joins TRBV3-1 (or the pseudogene TRBV3-2) and TRBJ2-1; tentative D call: TRBD2 (8 bases). The CDR3 is made up of 14 amino acids. Trimming stripped 4 bases from V and 5 bases from J, with 12 bases between. Per the germline V gene, CDR1 is LGHDT and CDR2 is YNNKEL (reference sequence). The CDR3 DNA reads TGTGCCAGCAGCCCAGGGGGACTAGACAATGAGCAGTTCTTC. The encoded protein is CASSPGGLDNEQFF.

The chain is built from TRBV5-6 and TRBJ2-2, with TRBD2 matching 7 bases. The CDR3 is 16 residues long. Germline V lookup: CDR1 SGHDT, CDR2 YYEEEE. J lost 0 bases, V lost 3 bases, and 5 bases had no gene match. This chain's CDR3 is CASSSRLAPNTGELFF. The CDR3 DNA follows: TGTGCCAGCAGCTCGCGACTAGCACCGAACACCGGGGAGCTGTTTTTT.

This chain connects TRBV5-6 to TRBJ2-3; weak D call: TRBD2 (6 bases). Trimming removed 0 bases at V and 2 bases at J, with 13 bases between. This CDR3 has 16 residues. Germline V gene data show CDR1 as SGHDT and CDR2 as YYEEEE. The CDR3 reads CASSLVGGTPTDTQYF. CDR3 sequence (DNA): TGTGCCAGCAGCTTGGTGGGCGGGACGCCCACAGATACGCAGTATTTT.

This clone was recorded once. The rearrangement joins TRBV6-5 to TRBJ2-7, with D possibly being TRBD2 (5 bases). V gave up 0 bases and J gave up 7 bases, with 13 bases separating them. The V gene's germline CDR1 is MNHEY and CDR2 SVGAGI. This CDR3 region has 14 residues. CDR3 nucleotides: TGTGCCAGCAGTTACTCTGTCGGGATGGGGGAGCAGTACTTC. Protein sequence: CASSYSVGMGEQYF.